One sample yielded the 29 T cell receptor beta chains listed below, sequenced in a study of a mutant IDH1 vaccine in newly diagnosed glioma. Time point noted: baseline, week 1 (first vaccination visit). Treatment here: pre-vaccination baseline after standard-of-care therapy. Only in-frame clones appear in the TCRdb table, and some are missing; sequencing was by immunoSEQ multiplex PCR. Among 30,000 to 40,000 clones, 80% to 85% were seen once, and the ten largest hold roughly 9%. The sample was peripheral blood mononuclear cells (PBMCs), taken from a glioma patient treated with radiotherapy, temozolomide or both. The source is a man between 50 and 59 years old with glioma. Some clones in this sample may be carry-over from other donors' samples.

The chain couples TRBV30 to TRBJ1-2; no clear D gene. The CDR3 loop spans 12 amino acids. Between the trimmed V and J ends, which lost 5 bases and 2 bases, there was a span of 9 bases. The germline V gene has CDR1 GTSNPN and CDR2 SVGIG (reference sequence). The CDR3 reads CAWSGGNYGYTF. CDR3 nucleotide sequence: TGTGCCTGGTCCGGTGGGAACTATGGCTACACCTTC.

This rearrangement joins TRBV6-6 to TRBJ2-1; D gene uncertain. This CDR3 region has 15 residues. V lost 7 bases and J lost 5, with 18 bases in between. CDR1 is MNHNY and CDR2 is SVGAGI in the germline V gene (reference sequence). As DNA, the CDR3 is TGTGCCAGCACCCGAACCAAGGGTCCCCACAATGAGCAGTTCTTC. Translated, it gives CASTRTKGPHNEQFF.

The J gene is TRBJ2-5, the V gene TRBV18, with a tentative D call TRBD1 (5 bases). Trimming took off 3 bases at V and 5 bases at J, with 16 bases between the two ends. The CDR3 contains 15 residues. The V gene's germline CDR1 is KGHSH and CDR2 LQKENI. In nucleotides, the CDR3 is TGTGCCAGCTCACCCGTTGAACAGACAGTGGAGACCCAGTACTTC. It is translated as CASSPVEQTVETQYF. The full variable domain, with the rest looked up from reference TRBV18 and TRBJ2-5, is NAGVMQNPRHLVRRRGQEARLRCSPMKGHSHVYWYRQLPEEGLKFMVYLQKENIIDESGMPKERFSAEFPKEGPSILRIQQVVRGDSAAYFCASSPVEQTVETQYFGPGTRLLVL.

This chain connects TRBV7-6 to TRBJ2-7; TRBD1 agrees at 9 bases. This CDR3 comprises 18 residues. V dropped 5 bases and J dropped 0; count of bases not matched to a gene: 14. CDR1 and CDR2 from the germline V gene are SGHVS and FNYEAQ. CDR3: CASSTMTGGGLSSYEQYF. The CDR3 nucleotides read TGTGCCAGCAGCACGATGACAGGGGGTGGCCTGAGCTCCTACGAGCAGTACTTC.

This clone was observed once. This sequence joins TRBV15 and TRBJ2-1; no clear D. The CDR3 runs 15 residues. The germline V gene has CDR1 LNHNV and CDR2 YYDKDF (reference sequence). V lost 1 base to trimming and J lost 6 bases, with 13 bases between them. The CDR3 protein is CATSRAVGSPNEQFF. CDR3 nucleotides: TGTGCCACCAGCAGAGCCGTAGGTAGCCCCAATGAGCAGTTCTTC.

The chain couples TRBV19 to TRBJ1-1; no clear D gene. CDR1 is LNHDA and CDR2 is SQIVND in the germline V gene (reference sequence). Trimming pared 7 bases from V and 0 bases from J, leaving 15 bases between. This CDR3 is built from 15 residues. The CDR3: CASTMGISVNTEAFF. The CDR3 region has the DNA TGTGCCAGTACCATGGGGATCAGTGTGAACACTGAAGCTTTCTTT.

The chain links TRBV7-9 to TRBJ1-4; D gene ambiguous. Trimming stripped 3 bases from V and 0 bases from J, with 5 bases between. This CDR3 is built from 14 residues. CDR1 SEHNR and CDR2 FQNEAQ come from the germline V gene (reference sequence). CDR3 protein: CASSLGATNEKLFF. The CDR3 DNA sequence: TGTGCCAGCAGCTTGGGCGCAACTAATGAAAAACTGTTTTTT.

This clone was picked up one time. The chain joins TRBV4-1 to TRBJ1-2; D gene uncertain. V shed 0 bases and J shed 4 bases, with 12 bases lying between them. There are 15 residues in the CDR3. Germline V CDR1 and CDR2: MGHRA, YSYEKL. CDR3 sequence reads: CASSQDVAVPYGYTF. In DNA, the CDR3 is TGCGCCAGCAGCCAAGATGTCGCGGTTCCCTATGGCTACACCTTC.

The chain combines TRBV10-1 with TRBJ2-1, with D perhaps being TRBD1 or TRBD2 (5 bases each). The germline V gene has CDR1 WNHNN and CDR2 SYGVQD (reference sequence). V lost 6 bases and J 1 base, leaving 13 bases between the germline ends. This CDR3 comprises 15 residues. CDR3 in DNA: TGCGCCAGCAGCCGGGACGGCCCTTCCTACAATGAGCAGTTCTTC. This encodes CASSRDGPSYNEQFF.

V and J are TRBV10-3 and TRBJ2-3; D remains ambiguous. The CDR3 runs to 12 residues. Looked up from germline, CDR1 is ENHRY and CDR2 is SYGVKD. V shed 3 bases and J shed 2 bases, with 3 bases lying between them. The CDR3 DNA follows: TGTGCCATCAGTGACTCCACAGATACGCAGTATTTT. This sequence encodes CAISDSTDTQYF.

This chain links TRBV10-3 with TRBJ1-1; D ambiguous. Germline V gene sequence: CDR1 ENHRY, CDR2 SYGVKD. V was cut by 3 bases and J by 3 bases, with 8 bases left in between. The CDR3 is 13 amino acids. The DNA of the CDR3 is TGTGCCATCAGTGACCGCTTGGACACTGAAGCTTTCTTT. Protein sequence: CAISDRLDTEAFF.

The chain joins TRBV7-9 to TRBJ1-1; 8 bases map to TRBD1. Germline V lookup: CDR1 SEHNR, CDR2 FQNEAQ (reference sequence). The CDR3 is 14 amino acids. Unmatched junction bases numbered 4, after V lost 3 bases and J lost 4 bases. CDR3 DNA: TGTGCCAGCAGCTTTGCGACAGGGGCCACTGAAGCTTTCTTT. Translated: CASSFATGATEAFF.

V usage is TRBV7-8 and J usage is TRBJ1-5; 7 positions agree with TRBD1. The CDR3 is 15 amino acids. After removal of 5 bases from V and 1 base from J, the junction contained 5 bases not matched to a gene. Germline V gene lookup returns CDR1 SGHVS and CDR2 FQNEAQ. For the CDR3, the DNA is TGTGCCAGCAGCCTGACAGGGCTAAGCAATCAGCCCCAGCATTTT. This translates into CASSLTGLSNQPQHF.

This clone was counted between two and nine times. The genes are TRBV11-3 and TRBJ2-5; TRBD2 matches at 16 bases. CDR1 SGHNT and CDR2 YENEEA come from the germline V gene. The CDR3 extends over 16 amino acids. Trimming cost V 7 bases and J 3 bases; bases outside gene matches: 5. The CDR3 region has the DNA TGTGCCAGCACACCGGGACTAGCGGGAGGGAAAGAGACCCAGTACTTC. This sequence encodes CASTPGLAGGKETQYF.

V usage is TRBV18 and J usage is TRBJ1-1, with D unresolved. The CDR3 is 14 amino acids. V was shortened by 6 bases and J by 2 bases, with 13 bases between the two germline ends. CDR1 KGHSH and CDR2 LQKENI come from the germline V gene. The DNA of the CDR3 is TGTGCCAGCTCGCTTTTGTCGGGAAACACTGAAGCTTTCTTT. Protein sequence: CASSLLSGNTEAFF.

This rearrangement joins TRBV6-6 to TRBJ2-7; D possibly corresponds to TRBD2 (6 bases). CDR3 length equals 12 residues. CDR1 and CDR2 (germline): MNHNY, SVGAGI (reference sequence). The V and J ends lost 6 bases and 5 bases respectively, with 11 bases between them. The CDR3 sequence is CASSPTSNEQYF. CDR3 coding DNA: TGTGCCAGCAGCCCTACTAGCAACGAGCAGTACTTC.

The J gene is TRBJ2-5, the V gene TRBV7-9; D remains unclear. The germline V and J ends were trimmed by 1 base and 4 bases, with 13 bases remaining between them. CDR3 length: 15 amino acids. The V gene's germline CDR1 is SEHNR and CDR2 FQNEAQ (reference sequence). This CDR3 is CASSLGGLSGETQYF. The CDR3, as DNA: TGTGCCAGCAGCTTAGGCGGTCTCTCTGGAGAGACCCAGTACTTC. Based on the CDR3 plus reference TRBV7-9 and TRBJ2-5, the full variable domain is DTGVSQNPRHKITKRGQNVTFRCDPISEHNRLYWYRQTLGQGPEFLTYFQNEAQLEKSRLLSDRFSAERPKGSFSTLEIQRTEQGDSAMYLCASSLGGLSGETQYFGPGTRLLVL.

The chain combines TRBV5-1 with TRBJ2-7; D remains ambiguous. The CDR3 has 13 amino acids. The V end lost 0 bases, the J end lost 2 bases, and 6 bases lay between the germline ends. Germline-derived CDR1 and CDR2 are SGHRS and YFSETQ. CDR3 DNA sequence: TGCGCCAGCAGCTTGGAAATGGCCTACGAGCAGTACTTC. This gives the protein CASSLEMAYEQYF.

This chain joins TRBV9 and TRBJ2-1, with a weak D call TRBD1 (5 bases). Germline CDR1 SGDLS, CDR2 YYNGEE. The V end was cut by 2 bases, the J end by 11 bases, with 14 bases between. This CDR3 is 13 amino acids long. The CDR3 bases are TGTGCCAGCAGCGTGGACCAGGGATTGAAGCAGTTCTTC. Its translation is CASSVDQGLKQFF.

The CDR3 DNA is TGCGCCAGCAGCCAAGAGACTAGCGGGGGGAGGTTGACAGATACGCAGTATTTT. This gives the protein CASSQETSGGRLTDTQYF. This rearrangement joins TRBV4-3 to TRBJ2-3, with 13 positions matching TRBD2. The CDR3 has 18 residues. V lost 0 bases, J lost 3 bases, and 6 bases stayed unmatched. The V gene's germline CDR1 is LGHNA and CDR2 YSLEER.

The CDR3, as DNA: TGTGCCAGCAGACGTTGGGAGGACCGGTGGGAGACCCAGTACTTC. This gives the protein CASRRWEDRWETQYF. The V and J genes are TRBV5-4 and TRBJ2-5, with D maybe TRBD2 (6 bases). V lost 5 bases, J lost 5 bases, and 19 bases lay in between. This CDR3 has 15 residues. Germline V lookup: CDR1 SGHNT, CDR2 YYREEE (reference sequence). Using reference TRBV5-4 and TRBJ2-5 for the parts outside the CDR3, the full variable domain is ETGVTQSPTHLIKTRGQQVTLRCSSQSGHNTVSWYQQALGQGPQFIFQYYREEENGRGNFPPRFSGLQFPNYSSELNVNALELDDSALYLCASRRWEDRWETQYFGPGTRLLVL.

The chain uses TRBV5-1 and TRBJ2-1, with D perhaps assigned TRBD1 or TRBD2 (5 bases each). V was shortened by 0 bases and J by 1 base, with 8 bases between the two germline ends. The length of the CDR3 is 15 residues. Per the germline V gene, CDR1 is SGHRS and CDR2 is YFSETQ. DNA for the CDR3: TGCGCCAGCAGCTTGGGGGGGATTTCCTACAATGAGCAGTTCTTC. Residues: CASSLGGISYNEQFF.

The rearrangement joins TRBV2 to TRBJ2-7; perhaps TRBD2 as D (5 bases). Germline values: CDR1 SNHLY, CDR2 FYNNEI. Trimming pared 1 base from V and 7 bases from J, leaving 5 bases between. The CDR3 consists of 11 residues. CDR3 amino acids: CASSEGGEQYF. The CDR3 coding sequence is TGTGCCAGCAGTGAAGGAGGGGAGCAGTACTTC.

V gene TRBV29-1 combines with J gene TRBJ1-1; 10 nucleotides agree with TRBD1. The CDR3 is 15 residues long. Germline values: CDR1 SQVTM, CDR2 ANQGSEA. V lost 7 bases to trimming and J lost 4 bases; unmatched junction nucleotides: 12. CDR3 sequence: CSGSRDRGIGTEAFF. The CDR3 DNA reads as TGCAGCGGGTCCCGGGACAGGGGAATCGGCACTGAAGCTTTCTTT.

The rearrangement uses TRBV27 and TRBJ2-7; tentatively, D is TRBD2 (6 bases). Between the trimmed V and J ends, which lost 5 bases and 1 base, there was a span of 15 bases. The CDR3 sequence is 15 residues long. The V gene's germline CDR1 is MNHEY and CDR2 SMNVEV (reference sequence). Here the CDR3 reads CASSPSFAGSYEQYF. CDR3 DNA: TGTGCCAGCAGTCCCTCATTCGCGGGGTCCTACGAGCAGTACTTC.

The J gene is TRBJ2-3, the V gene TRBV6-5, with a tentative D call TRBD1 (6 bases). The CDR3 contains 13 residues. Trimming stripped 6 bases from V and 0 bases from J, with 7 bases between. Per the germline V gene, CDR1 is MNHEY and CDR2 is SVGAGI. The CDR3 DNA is TGTGCCAGCAGACAGGGAAGCACAGATACGCAGTATTTT. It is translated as CASRQGSTDTQYF.

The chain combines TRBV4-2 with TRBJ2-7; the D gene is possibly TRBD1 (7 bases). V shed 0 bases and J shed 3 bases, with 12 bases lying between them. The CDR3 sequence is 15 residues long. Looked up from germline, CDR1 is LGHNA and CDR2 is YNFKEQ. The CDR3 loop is CASSQDAGQHYEQYF. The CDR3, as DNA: TGTGCCAGCAGCCAAGATGCGGGACAGCACTACGAGCAGTACTTC.

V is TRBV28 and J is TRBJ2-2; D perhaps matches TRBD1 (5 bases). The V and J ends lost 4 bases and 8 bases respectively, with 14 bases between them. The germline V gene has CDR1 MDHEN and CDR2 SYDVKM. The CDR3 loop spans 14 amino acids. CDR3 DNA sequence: TGTGCCAGCAGTTCGGTAGGGGTCGGAGGGGAGCTGTTTTTT. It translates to CASSSVGVGGELFF.

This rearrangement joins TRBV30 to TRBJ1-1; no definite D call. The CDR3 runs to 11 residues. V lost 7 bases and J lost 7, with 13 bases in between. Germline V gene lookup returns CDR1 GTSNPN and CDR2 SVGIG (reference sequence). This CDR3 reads CASQTTREAFF. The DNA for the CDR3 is TGTGCCTCCCAGACTACTCGTGAAGCTTTCTTT.